This T cell receptor beta chain was captured by sequencing in a study of cytomegalovirus exposure and HLA in healthy donors. 60 Vbeta and 13 Jbeta primers were used in PCR. Sequencing was performed with immunoSEQ multiplex PCR; in TCRdb, only in-frame clones are kept and a portion is missing. The sample has about 160,000 clones, approximately 85% seen once. V lost 0 bases to trimming and J lost 12 bases, with 15 bases between them. The CDR3 contains 12 residues. The germline CDR1 and CDR2 sequences are SQVTM and ANQGSEA. What was sequenced was PBMCs. The receptor comes from a man younger than 30 in good health and CMV-seropositive. V usage is TRBV29-1 and J usage is TRBJ2-7; tentative D call: TRBD2 (5 bases). The DNA for the CDR3 is TGCAGCGTTGAAGAGGCGGACGGGGTGCGGTACTTC. Protein: CSVEEADGVRYF.